The 30 T cell receptor beta chains in this list originate from one sample, sequenced in a study of T cells in Graves' hyperthyroidism and ophthalmopathy. There were TCR beta CDR3 regions amplified from RNA transcripts. HTBI primers were used for first-round RT-PCR of the TCR CDR3. Via MiXCR, TCRdb re-called the multiplex PCR reads, giving one row per CDR3 protein. The sample holds a few hundred thousand distinct CDR3 sequences, around 46% seen once. The sample was peripheral blood or thyroid tissue (not recorded which). The source of these receptors is an adult woman with Graves' disease, either hyperthyroidism or ophthalmopathy (not recorded which).

This clonotype was detected once. Written as DNA, the CDR3 is TGTGCCAGTAGTCTCTCCGGGACTAGCGGGTACAATGAGCAGTTCTTC. Translating gives CASSLSGTSGYNEQFF. The chain couples TRBV19 to TRBJ2-1; 12 bases align to TRBD2. Trimming took 5 bases from V and 4 from J; bases not matched to a gene: 6. Germline V gene data show CDR1 as LNHDA and CDR2 as SQIVND (reference sequence). The CDR3 is 16 residues long.

The table lists this clonotype with a count of one. The chain uses TRBV5-6 and TRBJ2-6; tentatively, D is TRBD1 or TRBD2 (7 bases each). V lost 3 bases, J lost 2 bases, and 21 bases lay in between. This CDR3 is built from 19 residues. CDR1 and CDR2 from the germline V gene are SGHDT and YYEEEE. CDR3 in amino acids: CASSSGTAGSLPGANVLTF. CDR3 in DNA: TGTGCCAGCAGCTCGGGGACAGCGGGATCCCTCCCTGGGGCCAACGTCCTGACTTTC.

V usage is TRBV2 and J usage is TRBJ2-5; D might be TRBD1 or TRBD2, each matching 5 bases. The CDR3 extends over 13 amino acids. In germline, CDR1 is SNHLY, CDR2 FYNNEI. CDR3 sequence reads: CAPRQSGGETQYF. CDR3 bases: TGTGCTCCGAGACAATCTGGGGGAGAGACCCAGTACTTC. Supplemented by reference TRBV2 and TRBJ2-5, the full variable domain reads EPEVTQTPSHQVTQMGQEVILRCVPISNHLYFYWYRQILGQKVEFLVSFYNNEISEKSEIFDDQFSVERPDGSNFTLKIRSTKLEDSAMYFCAPRQSGGETQYFGPGTRLLVL.

The V call is TRBV2, the J call TRBJ2-5, with a possible D match to TRBD2 (5 bases). V gave up 7 bases and J gave up 2 bases, with 8 bases separating them. CDR3 size: 12 residues. Germline CDR1 reads SNHLY; CDR2 reads FYNNEI. The CDR3 nucleotides are TGTGCCAGCATGGGAGAGCAAGAGACCCAGTACTTC. Its translation: CASMGEQETQYF. Looking up the rest from reference TRBV2 and TRBJ2-5 gives the full variable domain: EPEVTQTPSHQVTQMGQEVILRCVPISNHLYFYWYRQILGQKVEFLVSFYNNEISEKSEIFDDQFSVERPDGSNFTLKIRSTKLEDSAMYFCASMGEQETQYFGPGTRLLVL.

The rearrangement joins TRBV20-1 to TRBJ1-5; 7 bases map to TRBD1. The CDR3 sequence is 14 residues long. Trimming cost V 2 bases and J 5 bases; bases outside gene matches: 6. The V gene's germline CDR1 is DFQATT and CDR2 SNEGSKA (reference sequence). DNA for the CDR3: TGCAGTGCTAGAATCGACAGGGCTTATCAGCCCCAGCATTTT. Amino acid sequence: CSARIDRAYQPQHF.

To note about this clonotype: With a much larger clone just one base away, this may be a read error. The rearrangement uses TRBV5-5 and TRBJ1-5; D unresolved. The CDR3 runs to 15 residues. Per the germline V gene, CDR1 is SGHKS and CDR2 is YYEKEE (reference sequence). The CDR3 here is CASSFYGRVNRPQHF. The CDR3 DNA follows: TGTGCCAGCAGCTTTTACGGGCGGGTCAATCGGCCCCAGCATTTT. The complete variable domain, with remaining parts taken from reference TRBV5-5 and TRBJ1-5, reads DAGVTQSPTHLIKTRGQQVTLRCSPISGHKSVSWYQQVLGQGPQFIFQYYEKEERGRGNFPDRFSARQFPNYSSELNVNALLLGDSALYLCASSFYGRVNRPQHFGDGTRLSIL.

This clonotype has a count of ten or more. This chain joins TRBV7-3 and TRBJ2-5; D is ambiguous. This CDR3 region has 15 residues. Trimming pared 5 bases from V and 1 base from J, leaving 14 bases between. CDR1 is SGHTA and CDR2 is FQGTGA in the germline V gene. The CDR3 sequence is CASSQGFGPQETQYF. Here the CDR3 DNA reads TGTGCCAGCAGCCAAGGGTTTGGGCCCCAAGAGACCCAGTACTTC.

V usage is TRBV10-3 and J usage is TRBJ2-7; D is possibly TRBD1 (6 bases). The CDR3 is made up of 16 amino acids. V shed 3 bases and J shed 6 bases, with 21 bases lying between them. Germline values: CDR1 ENHRY, CDR2 SYGVKD. The CDR3 protein is CAISDTTGSPLGEQYF. Here the CDR3 DNA reads TGTGCCATCAGTGATACCACAGGGAGTCCCCTAGGCGAGCAGTACTTC.

Only one count was recorded for this clonotype. The V and J genes are TRBV20-1 and TRBJ2-7; D not resolved. V was clipped by 1 base and J by 1 base, with 14 bases between them. The CDR3 sequence is 15 residues long. The germline V gene encodes CDR1 DFQATT and CDR2 SNEGSKA (reference sequence). The CDR3, as DNA: TGCAGTGCTAGAGGTGGTACGGAGAGATCCTACGAGCAGTACTTC. Translated: CSARGGTERSYEQYF.

V is TRBV19 and J is TRBJ2-2; tentative D call: TRBD2 (5 bases). Germline-derived CDR1 and CDR2 are LNHDA and SQIVND (reference sequence). The CDR3 length is 13 residues. Deletions cut 4 bases from V and 7 bases from J, with 10 bases between. This CDR3 is CASSRRSHGELFF. The CDR3 DNA sequence: TGTGCCAGTAGTAGGAGGTCCCACGGGGAGCTGTTTTTT.

The chain has TRBV10-3 and TRBJ2-5; D unresolved. The CDR3 loop spans 11 amino acids. Per the germline V gene, CDR1 is ENHRY and CDR2 is SYGVKD. V was cut by 4 bases and J by 7 bases, with 7 bases left in between. The CDR3 loop reads CAISGSGTQYF. CDR3 bases: TGTGCCATCAGTGGTTCCGGGACCCAGTACTTC.

There are many counts of this clonotype. The gene calls are TRBV6-2 or TRBV6-3 and TRBJ2-7; perhaps TRBD2 as D (5 bases). Trimming removed 0 bases from V and 4 bases from J, with 7 bases in between. CDR3 length: 13 residues. CDR1 is MNHEY, CDR2 SVGEGT, per germline. The CDR3 DNA sequence: TGTGCCAGCAGTTACTCCCGGGGATACGAGCAGTACTTC. Its translation: CASSYSRGYEQYF.

This clonotype was seen repeatedly, ten times or more. V usage is TRBV6-6 and J usage is TRBJ1-3, with TRBD1 matching 8 bases. Germline trimming cut 8 bases from V and 4 bases from J; bases unmatched to any gene: 13. From germline, CDR1 is MNHNY and CDR2 SVGAGI (reference sequence). The CDR3 consists of 16 residues. Here the CDR3 DNA reads TGTGCCAGCGGACAGGGACCTCCCCAAGGAGGAAACACCATATATTTT. Amino acids: CASGQGPPQGGNTIYF.

This clonotype was found a few times. The chain is built from TRBV7-2 and TRBJ1-2; D may be TRBD1 (5 bases). V lost 0 bases, J lost 1 base, and 9 bases lay in between. The germline CDR1 and CDR2 sequences are SGHTA and FQGNSA. The CDR3 is made up of 15 amino acids. DNA for the CDR3: TGTGCCAGCAGCTTAGCAGGGGATAATAACTATGGCTACACCTTC. This sequence encodes CASSLAGDNNYGYTF.

Many counts were recorded for this clonotype. V is TRBV3-1 and J is TRBJ1-4; D is undetermined. The V end lost 1 base, the J end lost 5 bases, and 11 bases lay between the germline ends. Looked up from germline, CDR1 is LGHDT and CDR2 is YNNKEL (reference sequence). This CDR3 comprises 15 residues. Written as DNA, the CDR3 is TGTGCCAGCAGCCAAGGGATTGACGGGAATGAAAAACTGTTTTTT. Translation: CASSQGIDGNEKLFF. Combining the CDR3 with reference TRBV3-1 and TRBJ1-4 gives the whole variable domain DTAVSQTPKYLVTQMGNDKSIKCEQNLGHDTMYWYKQDSKKFLKIMFSYNNKELIINETVPNRFSPKSPDKAHLNLHINSLELGDSAVYFCASSQGIDGNEKLFFGSGTQLSVL.

This clonotype was seen a few times. CDR3 bases: TGTGCCAGCAGAGGGGGCAGAAGCCCCGGGGAGGGAGGATTCGGTTCACCCCTCCACTTT. As protein: CASRGGRSPGEGGFGSPLHF. The chain couples TRBV2 to TRBJ1-6, with 7 positions matching TRBD1. The trim removed 6 bases at V and 9 bases at J, leaving 26 bases unmatched. Germline CDR1 reads SNHLY; CDR2 reads FYNNEI. This CDR3 contains 20 residues.

V is TRBV20-1 and J is TRBJ1-5, with 7 positions matching TRBD1. The V and J ends lost 2 bases and 6 bases, in that order; junction bases with no gene match: 7. Germline CDR1 and CDR2: DFQATT and SNEGSKA (reference sequence). The CDR3 spans 14 residues. In DNA, the CDR3 is TGCAGTGCTAGACCTCATTCAGGGGGTCAGCCCCAGCATTTT. Translated: CSARPHSGGQPQHF.

The V gene is TRBV3-1, the J gene TRBJ1-1, with TRBD1 matching 8 bases. From germline, CDR1 is LGHDT and CDR2 YNNKEL (reference sequence). V shed 6 bases and J 6 bases; nucleotides not matched to a gene: 9. This CDR3 has 14 amino acids. CDR3 nucleotides: TGTGCCAGCAGGCGGACAGGGAGAACGGCTGAAGCTTTCTTT. This codes for CASRRTGRTAEAFF.

This clonotype has a count of ten or more. J is TRBJ2-5 and V is TRBV7-9; D gene ambiguous. Germline V CDR1 and CDR2: SEHNR, FQNEAQ (reference sequence). V was pared by 1 base and J by 6 bases, with 9 bases between. This CDR3 has 13 residues. The CDR3 protein is CASSLEVTKTQYF. The CDR3 coding sequence is TGTGCCAGCAGCTTAGAGGTGACGAAGACCCAGTACTTC.

The rearrangement joins TRBV20-1 to TRBJ1-5; D might be TRBD1 (6 bases). Germline loops: CDR1 DFQATT, CDR2 SNEGSKA (reference sequence). This CDR3 is built from 15 residues. The V and J ends lost 4 bases and 4 bases respectively, with 17 bases between them. In DNA form, the CDR3 reads TGCAGTGCTATAATGGAGGGGGTGCCTAATCAGCCCCAGCATTTT. Protein: CSAIMEGVPNQPQHF.

The J gene is TRBJ1-2, the V gene TRBV13, with a weak D call TRBD1 (6 bases). This CDR3 has 15 amino acids. CDR1 and CDR2 (germline): PRHDT, FYEKMQ (reference sequence). Trimming pared 5 bases from V and 3 bases from J, leaving 16 bases between. The CDR3 nucleotides are TGTGCCAGCAGCGTAACAGGGTCGAAAGACTATGGCTACACCTTC. Translated: CASSVTGSKDYGYTF.

The chain recombines TRBV25-1 with TRBJ2-3, with D perhaps TRBD1 or TRBD2 (6 bases each). Germline V gives CDR1 MGHDK, CDR2 SYGVNS. The germline V and J ends were trimmed by 0 bases and 4 bases, with 11 bases remaining between them. The CDR3 runs to 15 residues. This chain's CDR3 is CASSEYGGGSDTQYF. CDR3 in DNA: TGTGCCAGCAGTGAATACGGGGGCGGGTCAGATACGCAGTATTTT.

This sequence joins TRBV5-1 and TRBJ1-1, with 8 bases that match TRBD1. The CDR3 runs to 18 residues. Germline-derived CDR1 and CDR2 are SGHRS and YFSETQ. J gave up 3 bases and V 0 bases, and 13 bases lay outside the gene matches. CDR3 DNA sequence: TGCGCCAGCAGCTTGGGAACGGCAATCCCAGGGGGCTACACTGAAGCTTTCTTT. It specifies CASSLGTAIPGGYTEAFF.

Many counts were recorded for this clonotype. One junction end does not reproduce the germline sequence, and a read error may be involved. The chain couples TRBV7-9 to TRBJ1-1; D possibly corresponds to TRBD1 (5 bases). This CDR3 is 14 amino acids long. From germline, CDR1 is SEHNR and CDR2 FQNEAQ (reference sequence). The CDR3 reads CASSLDSGGTEAFF. CDR3 DNA: TGTGCCAGCAGTTTAGACAGTGGGGGCACTGAAGCTTTCTTT. Full variable domain (outside the CDR3, taken from reference TRBV7-9 and TRBJ1-1): DTGVSQNPRHKITKRGQNVTFRCDPISEHNRLYWYRQTLGQGPEFLTYFQNEAQLEKSRLLSDRFSAERPKGSFSTLEIQRTEQGDSAMYLCASSLDSGGTEAFFGQGTRLTVV.

In the case of this clonotype: This is likely a read error, given that the CDR3 carries no conserved phenylalanine or tryptophan at its end. V is TRBV19 and J is TRBJ1-6; 9 bases fit TRBD1. Unmatched junction bases numbered 4, after V lost 4 bases and J lost 9 bases. The CDR3 length is 14 residues. The V gene's germline CDR1 is LNHDA and CDR2 SQIVND (reference sequence). The CDR3 sequence is CASSTTGGSSPLHI. The CDR3, as DNA: TGTGCCAGTAGTACGACAGGGGGTAGTTCACCCCTCCACATT.

The chain couples TRBV7-3 to TRBJ2-1; D possibly corresponds to TRBD1 (6 bases). The CDR3 spans 14 residues. The germline V gene encodes CDR1 SGHTA and CDR2 FQGTGA. V dropped 5 bases and J dropped 7 bases, with 15 bases sitting between them. CDR3 in DNA: TGTGCCAGCAGCCTACAGGGTCTTAGTAATGAGCAGTTCTTC. Translated, it gives CASSLQGLSNEQFF.

V usage is TRBV7-9 and J usage is TRBJ1-4; maybe TRBD1 (6 bases). This CDR3 is 15 amino acids long. V was clipped by 1 base and J by 12 bases, with 18 bases between them. From germline, CDR1 is SEHNR and CDR2 FQNEAQ (reference sequence). The CDR3 nucleotides read TGTGCCAGCAGCTTAGGGGGTCCCCGCAGGGGTGAACTGTTTTTT. Residues: CASSLGGPRRGELFF.

Regarding this clonotype: This may be a read error, as it is one base from a much larger clone. The chain employs TRBV11-2 and TRBJ1-4; maybe TRBD1 (6 bases). Trimming cost V 4 bases and J 4 bases, with 16 bases left between them. The CDR3 is 16 residues long. Germline values: CDR1 SGHAT, CDR2 FQNNGV. The CDR3 nucleotides read TGTGCCAGCAGCTATCCGAGGGCAGGGGATAATGAAAAACTGTTTTTT. As protein: CASSYPRAGDNEKLFF.

V is TRBV10-3 and J is TRBJ2-5; D ambiguous. Germline CDR1 is ENHRY and CDR2 is SYGVKD. This CDR3 spans 13 amino acids. Trimming stripped 0 bases from V and 5 bases from J, with 7 bases between. CDR3 protein: CAISESMGETQYF. The CDR3 coding sequence is TGTGCCATCAGTGAGTCAATGGGGGAGACCCAGTACTTC.

This clonotype was counted ten times or more. The chain has TRBV25-1 and TRBJ1-5, with TRBD1 matching 11 bases. Germline V gives CDR1 MGHDK, CDR2 SYGVNS. J gave up 3 bases and V 1 base, and 2 bases lay outside the gene matches. The CDR3 totals 16 residues. The CDR3 region is CASSESGQGANQPQHF. The CDR3 coding sequence is TGTGCCAGCAGTGAATCCGGACAGGGGGCCAATCAGCCCCAGCATTTT.